These 15 T cell receptor beta chains were all obtained from the same sample, sequenced in a study of identical twins. TCRdb re-called the 5' RACE reads with MiXCR, one entry per CDR3 protein. The table records about 700,000 distinct CDR3 sequences, around 8.6% of them present only once. These data also featured in a second study, about yellow fever vaccine responses in identical twins.

Sequencing input: PBMCs. All receptors derive from a woman aged 18 to 35 in good health.

This clonotype has at least ten counts. The V and J genes are TRBV12-3 or TRBV12-4 and TRBJ2-3, with TRBD2 matching 8 bases. Unmatched junction bases numbered 5, after V lost 6 bases and J lost 3 bases. The CDR3 spans 14 residues. CDR3 DNA: TGTGCCAGCAGCCCCGGGAGGGTTACAGATACGCAGTATTTT. The encoded protein is CASSPGRVTDTQYF.

The chain carries TRBV12-3 or TRBV12-4 and TRBJ1-1; D gene uncertain. This CDR3 spans 14 amino acids. The ends were cut back, 6 bases at V and 2 bases at J, with 13 bases in the middle. CDR3 DNA sequence: TGTGCCAGCAGCCAGGACGGTTTTAACACTGAAGCTTTCTTT. Translated: CASSQDGFNTEAFF.

This clonotype was detected ten times or more. The chain is built from TRBV29-1 and TRBJ2-3; the D is unclear. V dropped 4 bases and J dropped 0 bases, with 14 bases sitting between them. The CDR3 length is 15 residues. Germline loops: CDR1 SQVTM, CDR2 ANQGSEA. The DNA for the CDR3 is TGCAGCGTTGGCGGTAGTTCCTCTAGCACAGATACGCAGTATTTT. Translation gives CSVGGSSSSTDTQYF.

V and J are TRBV9 and TRBJ1-2, with 7 nucleotides matching TRBD1. The V gene's germline CDR1 is SGDLS and CDR2 YYNGEE. J gave up 5 bases and V 3 bases, and 10 bases lay outside the gene matches. The CDR3 sequence is 15 residues long. The CDR3 sequence: CASSAPQGQRYGYTF. For the CDR3, the DNA is TGTGCCAGCAGCGCCCCTCAGGGACAGCGTTATGGCTACACCTTC.

This clonotype was seen a few times. J is TRBJ2-3 and V is TRBV4-3, with 8 bases matching TRBD2. There are 15 residues in the CDR3. Per germline, CDR1 LGHNA and CDR2 YSLEER. V gave up 2 bases and J gave up 6 bases; unmatched junction bases: 7. CDR3 sequence (DNA): TGCGCCAGCAGCCAATCTTCGGGGGGGGTGGATACGCAGTATTTT. It is translated as CASSQSSGGVDTQYF.

The chain employs TRBV11-2 and TRBJ2-3; TRBD2 matches 14 bases. The CDR3 is 19 amino acids. The V gene end was trimmed by 1 base and the J gene end by 5 bases; junction bases not matched to a gene: 11. Germline V CDR1 and CDR2: SGHAT, FQNNGV. CDR3 DNA sequence: TGTGCCAGCAGCTTAGTTTCGGGACTAGCGGGAGTAGTCAAAGATACGCAGTATTTT. Protein sequence: CASSLVSGLAGVVKDTQYF.

This chain links TRBV28 with TRBJ1-4; D gene ambiguous. The CDR3 extends over 13 amino acids. Trimming took 5 bases from V and 2 from J, leaving 6 bases between them. Looked up from germline, CDR1 is MDHEN and CDR2 is SYDVKM. CDR3 in DNA: TGTGCCAGCAGTGAAGGGACTAATGAAAAACTGTTTTTT. Amino acid sequence: CASSEGTNEKLFF.

The rearrangement uses TRBV7-9 and TRBJ2-7; 8 bases line up with TRBD1. There are 14 residues in the CDR3. From germline, CDR1 is SEHNR and CDR2 FQNEAQ (reference sequence). Trimming took 1 base from V and 7 from J; bases not matched to a gene: 6. CDR3 in amino acids: CASSLGQGNSEQYF. For the CDR3, the DNA is TGTGCCAGCAGCTTAGGACAGGGGAACTCGGAGCAGTACTTC.

A few counts support this clonotype. The chain is built from TRBV7-8 and TRBJ2-7; D might be TRBD1 (5 bases). This CDR3 has 16 amino acids. Trimming shortened V by 3 bases and J by 2 bases, and 17 bases separated the two germline ends. Germline assignment: CDR1 SGHVS and CDR2 FQNEAQ. The CDR3 DNA reads TGTGCCAGCAGCTTTATCTTCGACCTAGGGGCCTACGAGCAGTACTTC. Its protein product is CASSFIFDLGAYEQYF.

Comment on this clonotype: Sequence at one end of the junction differs from germline and may be a read error. The chain links TRBV7-7 to TRBJ2-3, with TRBD2 matching 7 bases. Germline V gene sequence: CDR1 SSHAT, CDR2 FNYEAQ (reference sequence). CDR3 size: 13 residues. The CDR3, as DNA: TGTGCTAGCAGCTTTGGGAGGGAGAATACGCAGTATTTT. Its translation is CASSFGRENTQYF.

There are many counts of this clonotype. This chain uses TRBV12-3 or TRBV12-4 with TRBJ2-5; D might be TRBD2 (7 bases). V lost 7 bases to trimming and J lost 4 bases, with 19 bases between them. CDR3 length equals 15 residues. Here the CDR3 reads CASTLGRGPRETQYF. CDR3 coding DNA: TGTGCCAGCACCCTTGGGCGGGGGCCCCGAGAGACCCAGTACTTC.

This clonotype was seen only a few times. V gene TRBV6-1 combines with J gene TRBJ2-1; 12 bases fit TRBD2. The V segment lost 7 bases and the J segment 6 bases; nucleotides outside the gene matches: 13. Germline CDR1 reads MNHNS; CDR2 reads SASEGT. This CDR3 spans 17 amino acids. The CDR3 here is CASKGTSGPSPSNEQFF. The CDR3 DNA reads TGTGCCAGCAAGGGGACTAGCGGGCCTAGTCCTAGCAATGAGCAGTTCTTC.

The V gene is TRBV4-3, the J gene TRBJ2-4; 8 nucleotides align to TRBD2. The V gene end was trimmed by 0 bases and the J gene end by 2 bases; junction bases not matched to a gene: 9. CDR1 and CDR2 from the germline V gene are LGHNA and YSLEER. This CDR3 is 18 amino acids long. CDR3 coding DNA: TGCGCCAGCAGCCAAGATTTGGGACTAGGTCTCCCCAAAAACATTCAGTACTTC. It yields the protein CASSQDLGLGLPKNIQYF.

This clonotype has just a few counts. This chain uses TRBV12-3 or TRBV12-4 with TRBJ2-3; D is undetermined. This CDR3 comprises 16 residues. The germline V and J ends were trimmed by 2 bases and 6 bases, with 18 bases remaining between them. This chain's CDR3 is CASSLLGRPSTDTQYF. Written as DNA, the CDR3 is TGTGCCAGCAGTTTATTGGGCAGGCCCTCGACGGATACGCAGTATTTT.

This clonotype was picked up a small number of times. The genes are TRBV7-3 and TRBJ2-2; 15 bases fit TRBD2. V gave up 5 bases and J gave up 0 bases; unmatched junction bases: 10. Germline V CDR1 and CDR2: SGHTA, FQGTGA. The CDR3 loop spans 20 amino acids. CDR3 amino acids: CASSPQGLAGGPSNTGELFF. The CDR3 nucleotides read TGTGCCAGCAGCCCCCAAGGACTAGCGGGGGGGCCTTCGAACACCGGGGAGCTGTTTTTT.